The clone carrying this T cell receptor beta chain was observed at least ten times. What it binds is unknown. The record originates from a study of T cell repertoires in cytomegalovirus infection. Study in general: Well-studied HLA-B-restricted epitopes and recently identified HLA-C-restricted epitopes of CMV were both used in the study. Indications came from public TCR beta signatures; they pointed to CMV infection and to a matching HLA type.

TCRdb analysed the reads with MiXCR anew, one entry per CDR3 protein. Of some 940,000 distinct CDR3 sequences in the sample, approximately 33% were seen once. Germline CDR1 reads SGHVS; CDR2 reads FQNEAQ. V was shortened by 2 bases and J by 3 bases, with 10 bases between the two germline ends. The CDR3 has 15 residues. The V call is TRBV7-8, the J call TRBJ2-2; D is uncertain. Specimen: cultured CD8+ T cells from PBMCs, collected from culture after CMV antigen stimulation. This TCR derives from a human donor in good health (CMV status not recorded). Some clones in this sample may be carry-over from other donors' samples. The CDR3 DNA sequence: TGTGCCAGCAGCTTACGGTCCCTTTACACCGGGGAGCTGTTTTTT. Its protein product is CASSLRSLYTGELFF.